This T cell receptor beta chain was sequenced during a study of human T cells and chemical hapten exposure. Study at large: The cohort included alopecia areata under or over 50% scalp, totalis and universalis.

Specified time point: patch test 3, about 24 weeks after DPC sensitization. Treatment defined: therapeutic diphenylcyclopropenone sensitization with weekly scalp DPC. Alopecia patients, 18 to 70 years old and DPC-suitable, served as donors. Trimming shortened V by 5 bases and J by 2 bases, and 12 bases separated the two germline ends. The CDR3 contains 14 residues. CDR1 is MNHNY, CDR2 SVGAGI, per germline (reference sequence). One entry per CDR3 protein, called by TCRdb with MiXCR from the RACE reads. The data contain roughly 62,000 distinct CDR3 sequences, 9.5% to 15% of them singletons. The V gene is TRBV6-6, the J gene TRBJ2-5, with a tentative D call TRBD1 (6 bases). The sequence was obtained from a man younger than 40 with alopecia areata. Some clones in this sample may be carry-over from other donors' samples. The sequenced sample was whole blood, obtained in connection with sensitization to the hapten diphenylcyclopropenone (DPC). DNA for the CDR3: TGTGCCAGCAGTCTATGGACAGATCAAGAGACCCAGTACTTC. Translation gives CASSLWTDQETQYF.